In its sample, the clone carrying this T cell receptor (beta chain) was seen a few times. Sequencing was performed with immunoSEQ multiplex PCR; in TCRdb, only in-frame clones are kept and a portion is missing. The table includes under 250,000 clones, 85% to 90% detected once. The sample originates from a study of blood T cell repertoires in COVID-19. V was pared by 3 bases and J by 1 base, with 21 bases between. This CDR3 has 18 residues. The germline gives CDR1 SGHAT, CDR2 FQNNGV. This TCR came from a man older than 75 with acute or convalescent COVID-19. The sequencing input was peripheral blood. The chain is built from TRBV11-2 and TRBJ1-1, with a tentative D call TRBD1 (6 bases). DNA of the CDR3: TGTGCCAGCAGCTTCCACCCGTCTGGGGGGGCCAAGAACACTGAAGCTTTCTTT. Residues: CASSFHPSGGAKNTEAFF.